These 32 T cell receptor beta chains came from one sample sequenced in a study of CXCR3-negative and CXCR3-positive naive CD8 T cells. It was by 5' RACE with UMI labels that the TRB cDNA libraries were prepared. With the 5' RACE reads reprocessed, TCRdb shows one record per CDR3 protein and no DNA. The sample totals roughly 70,000 distinct CDR3 sequences. The specimen sequenced was naive CXCR3- CD8+ T cells from blood. Sample subset: CD45RO-CCR7+CD27+CD95- naive CD8+ T cells lacking CXCR3 (TNR3-). These receptors all come from a human donor in good health. Some clones in this sample may be carry-over from other donors' samples.

This sequence joins TRBV28 and TRBJ1-2; TCRdb lists TRBD1, though no DNA is available to test this call. CDR3 size: 11 residues. CDR1 is MDHEN, CDR2 SYDVKM, per germline. CDR3 in amino acids: CASSPGRGYTF.

V gene TRBV4-1 combines with J gene TRBJ1-3; lacking DNA, the TRBD1 call made by TCRdb goes unchecked. Germline values: CDR1 MGHRA, CDR2 YSYEKL. CDR3 length: 16 residues. This CDR3 is CASSQAGHFNGNTIYF.

The chain employs TRBV5-1 and TRBJ1-5; TCRdb's assignment of TRBD1 cannot be checked, as there is no DNA. The length of the CDR3 is 14 residues. Germline-derived CDR1 and CDR2 are SGHRS and YFSETQ. CDR3 in amino acids: CASSLTGGGQPQHF. The whole variable domain, remainder taken from reference TRBV5-1 and TRBJ1-5, is KAGVTQTPRYLIKTRGQQVTLSCSPISGHRSVSWYQQTPGQGLQFLFEYFSETQRNKGNFPGRFSGRQFSNSRSEMNVSTLELGDSALYLCASSLTGGGQPQHFGDGTRLSIL.

This CDR3 reads CSAAFVGSYEQYF. The chain recombines TRBV29-1 with TRBJ2-7. The CDR3 runs to 13 residues. Germline V gives CDR1 SQVTM, CDR2 ANQGSEA.

The chain links TRBV20-1 to TRBJ2-5; the TCRdb call, TRBD1, lacks DNA for checking. Germline CDR1 is DFQATT and CDR2 is SNEGSKA (reference sequence). CDR3 length: 14 amino acids. The chain's CDR3 is CSALYRDRSETQYF.

The chain combines TRBV7-9 with TRBJ2-2. Germline V CDR1 and CDR2: SEHNR, FQNEAQ (reference sequence). This CDR3 spans 14 amino acids. This CDR3 is CASSFTLNTGELFF.

This chain's CDR3 is CASSPRGDNEQFF. The genes are TRBV18 and TRBJ2-1; TCRdb indicates TRBD1, and absent DNA this call remains unverified. CDR1 is KGHSH and CDR2 is LQKENI in the germline V gene. The CDR3 is 13 amino acids.

The V and J genes are TRBV7-2 and TRBJ1-2. In germline, CDR1 is SGHTA, CDR2 FQGNSA. The CDR3 extends over 15 amino acids. The CDR3 region is CASSADLQGGYGYTF.

The chain joins TRBV9 to TRBJ2-1. Germline V gives CDR1 SGDLS, CDR2 YYNGEE. There are 12 residues in the CDR3. CDR3 sequence reads: CASSVPSDEQFF.

The V call is TRBV29-1, the J call TRBJ2-2; TCRdb gives TRBD1 as the D gene, but with no DNA this cannot be confirmed. Germline lookup yields CDR1 SQVTM and CDR2 ANQGSEA. CDR3 length equals 15 residues. CDR3 loop: CSVERDSPNTGELFF.

The chain uses TRBV19 and TRBJ2-7. Germline CDR1 LNHDA, CDR2 SQIVND (reference sequence). CDR3 length: 12 amino acids. The CDR3 here is CASSDPAYEQYF.

V and J are TRBV12-3 or TRBV12-4 and TRBJ2-1; TCRdb gives TRBD2 as the D gene, but with no DNA this cannot be confirmed. The CDR3 sequence is 16 residues long. CDR3 sequence reads: CASSSWGPGVYNEQFF.

The chain employs TRBV28 and TRBJ2-7; TCRdb indicates TRBD1, and absent DNA this call remains unverified. This CDR3 is built from 13 residues. Germline V gene lookup returns CDR1 MDHEN and CDR2 SYDVKM. CDR3 loop: CASSLRTGDEQYF.

The chain is built from TRBV25-1 and TRBJ1-2. The V gene's germline CDR1 is MGHDK and CDR2 SYGVNS. The CDR3 contains 13 residues. CDR3 sequence reads: CASSATENYGYTF.

This chain links TRBV5-1 with TRBJ1-1; TCRdb outputs TRBD1, but without DNA this stays unchecked. CDR1 and CDR2 (germline): SGHRS, YFSETQ. The CDR3 runs to 15 residues. CDR3 sequence reads: CASSLEGGRPTEAFF.

The V and J genes are TRBV3-1 and TRBJ2-1. The germline gives CDR1 LGHDT, CDR2 YNNKEL (reference sequence). This CDR3 is built from 11 residues. CDR3 region: CASSTRDEQFF.

This chain joins TRBV11-3 and TRBJ2-3; TCRdb's D gene call, TRBD1, goes unchecked for lack of DNA. From germline, CDR1 is SGHNT and CDR2 YENEEA. CDR3 length equals 17 residues. CDR3 loop: CASSLTPGQGASDTQYF.

This sequence joins TRBV6-4 and TRBJ2-1; the D call of TRBD2 rests on TCRdb alone, since no DNA is present to check it. In germline, CDR1 is MRHNA, CDR2 SNTAGT. The CDR3 length is 16 residues. This chain's CDR3 is CASSDSGTSSYNEQFF.

The chain joins TRBV9 to TRBJ2-1; TCRdb indicates TRBD2, and absent DNA this call remains unverified. The CDR3 sequence is 20 residues long. Germline CDR1 and CDR2: SGDLS and YYNGEE. The CDR3 reads CASSKVRGASSGRPYNEQFF.

This chain links TRBV29-1 with TRBJ2-7. The CDR3 spans 13 residues. In germline, CDR1 is SQVTM, CDR2 ANQGSEA. The CDR3 sequence: CSVEDREPYEQYF.

The CDR3 loop is CSARGPSDSPSSYNEQFF. This chain uses TRBV20-1 with TRBJ2-1; TCRdb lists TRBD1, though no DNA is available to test this call. Germline V gene sequence: CDR1 DFQATT, CDR2 SNEGSKA (reference sequence). This CDR3 is 18 amino acids long.

The rearrangement joins TRBV29-1 to TRBJ2-1; TCRdb calls TRBD1, which cannot be checked without DNA. The CDR3 sequence is 11 residues long. Germline V gene sequence: CDR1 SQVTM, CDR2 ANQGSEA. The CDR3 spells CSGDRTNEQFF.

The gene calls are TRBV7-3 and TRBJ2-3; lacking DNA, the TRBD1 call made by TCRdb goes unchecked. The CDR3 loop spans 15 amino acids. Germline CDR1 is SGHTA and CDR2 is FQGTGA. CDR3 sequence reads: CASSDPLGASDTQYF.

The V gene is TRBV12-3 or TRBV12-4, the J gene TRBJ2-1; there is no DNA to check the TCRdb D call of TRBD1. The CDR3 is made up of 16 amino acids. CDR3 protein: CASSFGQGVAYNEQFF.

The CDR3 loop is CASSPQGVGGELFF. The chain combines TRBV12-3 or TRBV12-4 with TRBJ2-2; lacking DNA, the TRBD1 call made by TCRdb goes unchecked. The CDR3 runs 14 residues.

The chain links TRBV6-6 to TRBJ2-2. Germline CDR1 is MNHNY and CDR2 is SVGAGI (reference sequence). The length of the CDR3 is 13 residues. The CDR3 here is CASSYSRHGELFF.

The genes are TRBV29-1 and TRBJ2-1; TCRdb lists TRBD1, though no DNA is available to test this call. Germline V gene lookup returns CDR1 SQVTM and CDR2 ANQGSEA. The CDR3 is 16 amino acids. CDR3: CSVIHNEGDPYNEQFF.

The CDR3: CASSFAANQPQHF. The chain has TRBV28 and TRBJ1-5. The CDR3 is 13 residues long. Per the germline V gene, CDR1 is MDHEN and CDR2 is SYDVKM.

This chain links TRBV6-6 with TRBJ2-2; absent DNA, TCRdb's TRBD2 call cannot be checked. CDR1 is MNHNY and CDR2 is SVGAGI in the germline V gene (reference sequence). The CDR3 contains 17 residues. The CDR3 spells CASSPGMRGGRTGEPFF.

The chain is built from TRBV13 and TRBJ1-1; TCRdb picks TRBD1, but there is no DNA to check that call. Per the germline V gene, CDR1 is PRHDT and CDR2 is FYEKMQ (reference sequence). The CDR3 is 15 residues long. The CDR3 is CASGIPTGTDTEAFF. The full variable domain, rest sourced from reference TRBV13 and TRBJ1-1, is AAGVIQSPRHLIKEKRETATLKCYPIPRHDTVYWYQQGPGQDPQFLISFYEKMQSDKGSIPDRFSAQQFSDYHSELNMSSLELGDSALYFCASGIPTGTDTEAFFGQGTRLTVV.

J is TRBJ2-7 and V is TRBV4-2. The CDR3 has 13 residues. Germline CDR1 and CDR2: LGHNA and YNFKEQ. CDR3 in amino acids: CASSQGLSYEQYF.

CDR3 loop: CASSPISSYEQYF. The rearrangement joins TRBV12-3 or TRBV12-4 to TRBJ2-7. There are 13 residues in the CDR3.